The rows below give T cell receptor beta chains drawn from one sample of a study of OX40 agonist ivuxolimab in advanced cancers. Here immunoSEQ multiplex PCR was the method, and the copy in TCRdb shows in-frame clones only, minus some. The profile covers tens of thousands of clones, with 85% to 90% appearing a single time and over 0.75% taken by the ten largest. Here the sequenced sample was CD4+ or CD8+ T cells sorted from blood, taken in a trial of the OX40 agonist ivuxolimab. The receptors were gathered from an adult with an advanced solid tumor such as melanoma, head and neck, liver or kidney cancer. The CDR3 runs from the conserved cysteine through the conserved F or W. The order of the fields is CDR3 protein, CDR3 DNA, D gene, J gene, clone size, V gene. The D gene is left open where the match is weak. Expanded clones are given a class, and other clones once, few, many or no size at all.

CASCRAPRRETQYF | TGTGCCAGCTGCCGGGCCCCAAGGAGGGAGACCCAGTACTTC | - | TRBJ2-5 | - | TRBV6-6
CASSSGVLAGYHRDTQYF | TGTGCCAGCAGCTCGGGGGTTCTAGCGGGGTACCATAGAGATACGCAGTATTTT | TRBD2 | TRBJ2-3 | - | TRBV11-2
CASLESSGVSYNEQFF | TGTGCCAGCTTGGAATCTAGCGGGGTTTCCTACAATGAGCAGTTCTTC | TRBD2 | TRBJ2-1 | - | TRBV28
CATHGPANYGYTF | TGCGCCACCCACGGACCGGCCAACTATGGCTACACCTTC | - | TRBJ1-2 | - | TRBV23-1
CASSYLAGEGANNEQFF | TGTGCCAGCAGCTATCTAGCGGGGGAAGGTGCGAACAATGAGCAGTTCTTC | TRBD2 | TRBJ2-1 | once | TRBV7-9
CASRSRTSGGNKETQYF | TGTGCCAGCAGATCTAGGACTAGCGGGGGGAATAAAGAGACCCAGTACTTC | - | TRBJ2-5 | - | TRBV21-1
CASSLAGGRNNYGYTF | TGTGCCAGCAGCTTAGCGGGGGGCCGAAATAACTATGGCTACACCTTC | - | TRBJ1-2 | - | TRBV7-9
CASSSELAGFQETQYF | TGCGCCAGCAGCTCGGAACTAGCGGGGTTTCAAGAGACCCAGTACTTC | TRBD2 | TRBJ2-5 | - | TRBV5-1
CASSLTGMNTEAFF | TGTGCCAGCTCACTAACTGGGATGAACACTGAAGCTTTCTTT | - | TRBJ1-1 | - | TRBV18
CASEWTANTGELFF | TGTGCCAGCGAATGGACAGCGAACACCGGGGAGCTGTTTTTT | - | TRBJ2-2 | - | TRBV2
CASDNLGGLLNQPQHF | TGTGCCAGCGATAATTTGGGAGGCCTGCTTAATCAGCCCCAGCATTTT | - | TRBJ1-5 | - | TRBV27
CASSDRQGRDNSPLHF | TGTGCCAGCAGTGACCGACAGGGAAGGGATAATTCACCCCTCCACTTT | TRBD1 | TRBJ1-6 | - | TRBV6-1
CASSHRKTVRNTEAFF | TGTGCCAGCAGCCACCGTAAGACAGTCAGGAACACTGAAGCTTTCTTT | - | TRBJ1-1 | - | TRBV5-8
CSVLRGFAFF | TGCAGCGTTTTAAGGGGTTTTGCTTTCTTT | - | TRBJ1-1 | - | TRBV29-1
CASSLQGASSYNEQFF | TGCGCCAGCAGCTTACAGGGGGCCAGCTCCTACAATGAGCAGTTCTTC | TRBD1 | TRBJ2-1 | - | TRBV5-1
CATSILQPNSPLHF | TGTGCCACCAGCATATTACAACCTAATTCACCCCTCCACTTT | - | TRBJ1-6 | - | TRBV15
CASSLNGGQGVVGYTF | TGTGCCAGCAGCTTAAATGGGGGACAGGGGGTCGTTGGCTACACCTTC | TRBD1 | TRBJ1-2 | - | TRBV7-3
CASRGQGAGYGYTF | TGTGCCAGTCGGGGACAGGGGGCGGGGTATGGCTACACCTTC | TRBD1 | TRBJ1-2 | - | TRBV19
CASSLWKGETQYF | TGTGCCAGCAGCTTATGGAAGGGGGAGACCCAGTACTTC | - | TRBJ2-5 | - | TRBV7-3
CASSLWQMNTEAFF | TGTGCCAGCAGCTTATGGCAGATGAACACTGAAGCTTTCTTT | - | TRBJ1-1 | - | TRBV7-2
CASSQSGPVYNEQFF | TGCGCCAGCAGCCAATCGGGACCCGTATACAATGAGCAGTTCTTC | - | TRBJ2-1 | - | TRBV4-3
CASSVSWRLYGYTF | TGTGCCAGCAGCGTATCGTGGAGACTCTATGGCTACACCTTC | - | TRBJ1-2 | - | TRBV9
CASSKVRGQGHEQYF | TGTGCCAGTAGTAAGGTCCGGGGACAGGGACACGAGCAGTACTTC | TRBD1 | TRBJ2-7 | - | TRBV19
CASSLTVGYEQYF | TGCGCCAGCAGCTTAACAGTGGGGTACGAGCAGTACTTC | - | TRBJ2-7 | - | TRBV5-1
CATSRGRTMNTEAFF | TGTGCCACCAGCAGAGGACGTACCATGAACACTGAAGCTTTCTTT | - | TRBJ1-1 | once | TRBV15
CASSQFPEVTGNYGYTF | TGTGCCAGCAGCCAATTCCCGGAGGTTACCGGGAACTATGGCTACACCTTC | - | TRBJ1-2 | - | TRBV5-6
CAWSDGGTEAFF | TGTGCCTGGAGCGACGGGGGCACTGAAGCTTTCTTT | - | TRBJ1-1 | - | TRBV30
CASSDRDNNQPQHF | TGTGCCAGCAGTGACAGGGATAACAATCAGCCCCAGCATTTT | TRBD1 | TRBJ1-5 | - | TRBV6-5
CASSVARPSTDTQYF | TGTGCCAGCAGTGTCGCTAGGCCTAGCACAGATACGCAGTATTTT | - | TRBJ2-3 | - | TRBV2
CASSVGGRPNEKLFF | TGTGCCAGCAGCGTAGGGGGGCGGCCGAATGAAAAACTGTTTTTT | - | TRBJ1-4 | - | TRBV9
CASSETGQPVADTQYF | TGTGCCAGTAGTGAAACAGGGCAGCCGGTCGCAGATACGCAGTATTTT | - | TRBJ2-3 | - | TRBV19
CASTGQGSGAFF | TGCGCCAGCACCGGACAGGGTTCAGGAGCTTTCTTT | TRBD1 | TRBJ1-1 | - | TRBV10-1
CASSTGPTDTQYF | TGTGCCAGCAGCACGGGCCCGACAGATACGCAGTATTTT | - | TRBJ2-3 | - | TRBV6-1
CASSQGVEQYF | TGTGCCAGCAGTCAGGGGGTCGAGCAGTACTTC | TRBD1 | TRBJ2-7 | - | TRBV5-6
CASSDGTLTDTQYF | TGTGCCAGCAGTGATGGGACTCTCACAGATACGCAGTATTTT | - | TRBJ2-3 | - | TRBV25-1
CASSLIPERGEQFF | TGTGCCAGCAGCTTAATCCCCGAAAGAGGTGAGCAGTTCTTC | - | TRBJ2-1 | - | TRBV11-1
CASLLGPGQNYEQYF | TGTGCCAGCCTCCTGGGCCCGGGACAGAACTACGAGCAGTACTTC | TRBD1 | TRBJ2-7 | - | TRBV6-1
CASSYSFGTGVREQYF | TGTGCCAGCAGTTACTCGTTCGGGACAGGGGTGCGAGAGCAGTACTTC | TRBD1 | TRBJ2-7 | - | TRBV6-5
CASSIDGQEFYEQYF | TGTGCCAGTAGTATAGACGGACAGGAGTTCTACGAGCAGTACTTC | TRBD1 | TRBJ2-7 | - | TRBV19
CASSDRLAHAVSEQFF | TGTGCCAGCAGCGATCGACTAGCCCATGCGGTCAGTGAGCAGTTCTTC | TRBD2 | TRBJ2-1 | - | TRBV11-1
CASSPTGVIYGYTF | TGTGCCAGCAGTCCCACAGGGGTTATCTATGGCTACACCTTC | TRBD1 | TRBJ1-2 | - | TRBV27
CATTLQPNTEAFF | TGTGCCACTACACTTCAGCCAAACACTGAAGCTTTCTTT | - | TRBJ1-1 | - | TRBV11-1
CASRPVGLAGGMNEQFF | TGTGCCAGCAGACCAGTGGGGCTAGCGGGAGGTATGAATGAGCAGTTCTTC | TRBD2 | TRBJ2-1 | - | TRBV7-8
CASSLEGRGAVGYTF | TGTGCCAGCAGTTTAGAGGGGAGGGGGGCGGTTGGCTACACCTTC | - | TRBJ1-2 | - | TRBV27
CSVSMISRTGGMNTEAFF | TGCAGCGTTTCCATGATCTCCCGGACAGGGGGGATGAACACTGAAGCTTTCTTT | TRBD1 | TRBJ1-1 | - | TRBV29-1
CASGLGLAGGAEQFF | TGTGCTAGTGGTTTGGGACTAGCGGGGGGAGCTGAGCAGTTCTTC | TRBD2 | TRBJ2-1 | - | TRBV12-5
CASRPRESSYNEQFF | TGTGCCAGCAGACCACGTGAGAGCTCCTACAATGAGCAGTTCTTC | - | TRBJ2-1 | - | TRBV7-2
CASSQALGTGYSYEQYF | TGCGCCAGCAGCCAAGCCTTAGGGACAGGATACTCCTACGAGCAGTACTTC | TRBD1 | TRBJ2-7 | - | TRBV4-3
CASSLYAERGPLHF | TGTGCCAGCAGCTTATACGCCGAGAGGGGACCCCTCCACTTT | - | TRBJ1-6 | - | TRBV7-9
CASSLGPLEQYF | TGCGCCAGCAGCTTGGGGCCACTCGAGCAGTACTTC | - | TRBJ2-7 | - | TRBV5-1
CASSIGDGGSYEQYF | TGTGCCAGTAGTATAGGAGACGGGGGCTCCTACGAGCAGTACTTC | - | TRBJ2-7 | - | TRBV19
CASSTHDGYNEQFF | TGTGCCAGTAGTACCCACGACGGATACAATGAGCAGTTCTTC | - | TRBJ2-1 | - | TRBV19
CASSRDRTARTEAFF | TGTGCCAGCAGCCGCGATCGGACGGCCCGGACTGAAGCTTTCTTT | - | TRBJ1-1 | few | TRBV6-6
CATSGQQGSREKLFF | TGTGCCACCAGCGGCCAACAGGGTTCCAGGGAAAAACTGTTTTTT | - | TRBJ1-4 | - | TRBV15
CASSLEGDYRTNEQFF | TGCGCCAGCAGCTTGGAGGGGGACTATAGGACCAATGAGCAGTTCTTC | - | TRBJ2-1 | few | TRBV5-1
CAIRSRDSYGYTF | TGTGCCATCAGATCGAGGGACAGCTATGGCTACACCTTC | TRBD1 | TRBJ1-2 | - | TRBV19
CATSDREGEKLFF | TGTGCCACCTCAGACAGGGAAGGTGAAAAACTGTTTTTT | TRBD1 | TRBJ1-4 | - | TRBV10-3
CASRLSTGDPGNTIYF | TGCGCCAGCAGATTGTCGACCGGGGACCCAGGAAACACCATATATTTT | - | TRBJ1-3 | - | TRBV5-1
CASSPMNTEAFF | TGTGCCAGCTCACCTATGAACACTGAAGCTTTCTTT | - | TRBJ1-1 | few | TRBV18
CASRDQVEKLFF | TGCGCCAGCAGGGATCAGGTTGAGAAACTGTTTTTT | - | TRBJ1-4 | - | TRBV5-1